These T cell receptor beta chains were read from a single sample in a study of cytomegalovirus exposure and HLA in healthy donors. Sequencing was performed with immunoSEQ multiplex PCR; in TCRdb, only in-frame clones are kept and a portion is missing. This table holds 120,000 to 150,000 clones, over 70% found once. The specimen sequenced was PBMCs. The receptors come from a woman between 40 and 55 years old in good health and CMV-seropositive. Each CDR3 is given with its conserved first and last residue. The order of the fields is clone size, D gene, J gene, V gene, CDR3 protein, CDR3 DNA. The D gene is left open where the match is weak. Part of the rows lack a size; the others show once, few, many or a class for expanded clones.

>.|.|TRBJ2-7|TRBV27
CASSFGQGGYEQYF
TGTGCCAGCAGTTTCGGGCAGGGAGGCTACGAGCAGTACTTC
>.|.|TRBJ2-5|TRBV7-6
CASSTGGQLRETQYF
TGTGCCAGCAGCACCGGGGGACAGCTAAGAGAGACCCAGTACTTC
>.|.|TRBJ2-1|TRBV13
CASSLGQSRYNEQFF
TGTGCCAGCAGCTTAGGACAGAGCCGCTACAATGAGCAGTTCTTC
>few|.|TRBJ1-1|TRBV7-6
CASTILSRGYEAFF
TGTGCCAGCACTATCCTTAGCCGGGGGTATGAAGCTTTCTTT
>.|TRBD2|TRBJ2-1|TRBV7-3
CASRSSGGDYNEQFF
TGTGCCAGCAGATCTAGCGGGGGGGACTACAATGAGCAGTTCTTC
>few|.|TRBJ2-2|TRBV6-6
CASSESRVGELFF
TGTGCCAGCAGCGAGAGCAGGGTCGGGGAGCTGTTTTTT
>.|.|TRBJ1-6|TRBV9
CASSVGGESPLHF
TGTGCCAGCAGCGTAGGGGGGGAATCACCCCTCCACTTT
>.|TRBD2|TRBJ2-5|TRBV27
CASSPMGLAAGGLAQYF
TGTGCCAGCAGTCCAATGGGACTAGCGGCCGGAGGGTTGGCCCAGTACTTC
>.|TRBD1|TRBJ1-3|TRBV11-2
CASSSYGTGDTIYF
TGTGCCAGCAGCTCCTATGGGACAGGAGACACCATATATTTT
>.|.|TRBJ2-5|TRBV2
CASSTNSAGTQYF
TGTGCCAGCTCGACTAACAGTGCGGGGACCCAGTACTTC
>.|.|TRBJ2-7|TRBV11-2
CASSLTGAYEQYF
TGTGCCAGCAGCTTAACAGGCGCCTACGAGCAGTACTTC
>.|.|TRBJ2-7|TRBV30
CAWSAASYEQYF
TGTGCCTGGAGTGCTGCTTCCTACGAGCAGTACTTC
>once|.|TRBJ2-7|TRBV4-2
CASSQDKGLVRLATPRSYEQYF
TGTGCCAGCAGCCAAGATAAGGGCCTAGTGAGGCTAGCGACTCCTAGATCCTACGAGCAGTACTTC
>.|.|TRBJ2-1|TRBV7-9
CASSSLSLGYNEQFF
TGTGCCAGCAGCTCCCTATCTCTCGGGTACAATGAGCAGTTCTTC
>once|TRBD2|TRBJ2-7|TRBV11-3
CASINSGGSSYEQYF
TGTGCCAGCATCAATAGCGGGGGAAGCTCCTACGAGCAGTACTTC
>.|TRBD1|TRBJ2-7|TRBV19
CASSTTGGTNYEQYF
TGTGCCAGTAGTACGACAGGGGGAACGAACTACGAGCAGTACTTC
>once|.|TRBJ2-5|TRBV27
CASSLGATPETQYF
TGTGCCAGCAGTTTAGGGGCCACCCCAGAGACCCAGTACTTC
>.|.|TRBJ1-6|TRBV10-3
CAISAKDGDSPLHF
TGTGCCATCAGTGCTAAGGACGGGGATTCACCCCTCCACTTT
>.|TRBD1|TRBJ1-2|TRBV25-1
CASSATDRNGGYTF
TGTGCCAGCAGTGCCACGGACAGGAACGGCGGCTACACCTTC
>.|.|TRBJ1-1|TRBV2
CASSEQGIEAFF
TGTGCCAGCAGTGAACAGGGGATTGAAGCTTTCTTT
>.|.|TRBJ1-1|TRBV7-9
CASSLLAGPEAFF
TGTGCCAGCAGCTTACTAGCGGGCCCTGAAGCTTTCTTT
>.|TRBD1|TRBJ1-1|TRBV18
CASSLGQITEAFF
TGTGCCAGCTCACTGGGACAGATCACTGAAGCTTTCTTT
>.|TRBD1|TRBJ2-1|TRBV11-2
CASSPMAQGALGEQFF
TGTGCCAGCAGTCCCATGGCACAGGGGGCTTTGGGTGAGCAGTTCTTC
>.|TRBD1|TRBJ1-1|TRBV29-1
CSVDPGQGNMNTEAFF
TGCAGCGTTGACCCGGGACAGGGGAATATGAACACTGAAGCTTTCTTT
>.|TRBD1|TRBJ1-4|TRBV5-1
CASSGGSRDSIQNEKLFF
TGCGCCAGCAGCGGGGGGTCCCGGGACAGTATACAAAATGAAAAACTGTTTTTT
>once|TRBD1|TRBJ1-2|TRBV6-1
CASSAGTGGALYGYTF
TGTGCCAGCAGTGCCGGGACAGGCGGGGCCCTCTATGGCTACACCTTC
>.|TRBD1|TRBJ1-2|TRBV6-5
CASCRTGKGYGYTF
TGTGCCAGTTGTCGGACAGGGAAAGGGTATGGCTACACCTTC
>.|TRBD1|TRBJ2-7|TRBV5-1
CASSFAQGMEQYF
TGCGCCAGCAGCTTTGCACAGGGGATGGAGCAGTACTTC
>once|.|TRBJ2-3|TRBV5-1
CASSLVGGGVRDTQYF
TGCGCCAGCAGCTTGGTTGGCGGGGGCGTCCGGGATACGCAGTATTTT
>.|.|TRBJ2-1|TRBV7-6
CASSLAQGWNEQFF
TGTGCCAGCAGCTTAGCGCAGGGATGGAATGAGCAGTTCTTC
>few|TRBD1|TRBJ2-7|TRBV9
CASSVRDRDYEQYF
TGTGCCAGCAGCGTCCGGGACAGGGACTACGAGCAGTACTTC
>.|TRBD1|TRBJ2-2|TRBV5-1
CASMTGGTNTGELFF
TGCGCCAGCATGACAGGGGGAACGAACACCGGGGAGCTGTTTTTT
>once|.|TRBJ2-7|TRBV21-1
CASSKLAQGKTPISYEQYF
TGTGCCAGCAGCAAACTAGCACAGGGTAAAACTCCCATCTCCTACGAGCAGTACTTC
>.|TRBD2|TRBJ2-5|TRBV2
CASSLNGGSGGTSQYF
TGTGCCAGCAGCCTAAATGGGGGTAGCGGGGGCACCTCCCAGTACTTC
>.|.|TRBJ1-6|TRBV5-4
CASSLVGGGELHF
TGTGCCAGCAGCTTGGTTGGAGGGGGGGAACTCCACTTT
>.|.|TRBJ2-7|TRBV11-2
CASSLVAGSYEQYF
TGTGCCAGCAGCTTAGTGGCAGGATCCTACGAGCAGTACTTC
>.|TRBD2|TRBJ2-7|TRBV6-5
CASSYTSGYTYEQYF
TGTGCCAGCAGTTACACTAGCGGGTATACCTACGAGCAGTACTTC
>.|.|TRBJ2-2|TRBV7-6
CASSSRTNVNTGELFF
TGTGCCAGCAGCTCTAGGACTAACGTGAACACCGGGGAGCTGTTTTTT
>.|.|TRBJ1-1|TRBV30
CAWRSSGTEAFF
TGTGCCTGGAGAAGTTCCGGGACTGAAGCTTTCTTT